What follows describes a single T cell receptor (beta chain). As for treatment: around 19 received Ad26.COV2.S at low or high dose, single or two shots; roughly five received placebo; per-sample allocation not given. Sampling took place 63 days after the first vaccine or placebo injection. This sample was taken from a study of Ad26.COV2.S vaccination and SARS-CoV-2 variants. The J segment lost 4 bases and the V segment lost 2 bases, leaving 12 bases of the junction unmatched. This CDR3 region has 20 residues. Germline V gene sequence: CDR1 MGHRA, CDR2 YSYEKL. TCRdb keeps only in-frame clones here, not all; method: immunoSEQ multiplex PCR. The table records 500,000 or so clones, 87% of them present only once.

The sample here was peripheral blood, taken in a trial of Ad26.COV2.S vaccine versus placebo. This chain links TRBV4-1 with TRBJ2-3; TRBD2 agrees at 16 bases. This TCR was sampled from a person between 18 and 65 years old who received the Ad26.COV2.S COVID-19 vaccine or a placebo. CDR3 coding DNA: TGCGCCAGCAGCCAACCGGGACTAGCGGGAGGGCCGGGTATGGCAGATACGCAGTATTTT. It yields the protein CASSQPGLAGGPGMADTQYF.